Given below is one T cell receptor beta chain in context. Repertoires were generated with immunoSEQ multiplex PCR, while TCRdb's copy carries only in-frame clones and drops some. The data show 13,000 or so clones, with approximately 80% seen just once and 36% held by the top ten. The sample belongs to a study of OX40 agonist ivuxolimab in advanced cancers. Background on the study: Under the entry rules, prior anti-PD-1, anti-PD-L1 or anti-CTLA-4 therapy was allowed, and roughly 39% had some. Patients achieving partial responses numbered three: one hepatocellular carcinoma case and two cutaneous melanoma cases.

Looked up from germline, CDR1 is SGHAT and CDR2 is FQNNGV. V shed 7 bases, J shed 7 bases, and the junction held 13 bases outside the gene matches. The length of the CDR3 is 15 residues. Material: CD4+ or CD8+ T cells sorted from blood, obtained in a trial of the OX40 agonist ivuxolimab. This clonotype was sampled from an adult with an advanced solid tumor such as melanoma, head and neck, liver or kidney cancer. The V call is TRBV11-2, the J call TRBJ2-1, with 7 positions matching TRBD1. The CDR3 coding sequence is TGTGCCAGCACCCCAGAGACAGGGAATTATAATGAGCAGTTCTTC. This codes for CASTPETGNYNEQFF.